This TCR beta chain was sequenced during a study of beta chain features in type 1 diabetes. Study-level background: Patients did not differ from healthy donors in age, gender or cell yield. Taken together, all samples contributed approximately 110 million examined sorted cells.

As for this clone: The antigen remains undetermined.

Study conclusions and caveats: People with Type 1 diabetes carried modestly yet significantly shorter TCRB CDR3s in all four CD4+ subsets. There were fewer insertions and more deletions at the VDJ junctions of type 1 diabetes patients.

Expressed TCRB transcripts were sequenced after all isolated RNA was converted to cDNA. Sequencing was performed with immunoSEQ multiplex PCR; in TCRdb, only in-frame clones are kept and a portion is missing. The sample has approximately 600,000 clones, around 12% seen once. Germline V gene data show CDR1 as LGHNA and CDR2 as YNFKEQ. The CDR3 covers 19 residues. The V gene lost 0 bases and the J gene lost 0 bases, with 18 bases spanning the gap. This receptor was obtained from a man under 40 with type 1 diabetes. What was sequenced was naive CD4+ T cells from blood. The rearrangement uses TRBV4-2 and TRBJ1-3; weak D call: TRBD1 (5 bases). The CDR3 spells CASSQEGHRTMVSGNTIYF. The DNA of the CDR3 is TGTGCCAGCAGCCAAGAAGGGCACCGGACAATGGTCTCTGGAAACACCATATATTTT.